The 29 T cell receptor beta chains listed next were all sequenced from one sample in a study of post-analysis software for immune sequencing data. Every TCR beta cDNA library bore unique molecular identifiers. A single record per CDR3 protein comes from TCRdb applying MiXCR to the PCR reads. The sample lists hundreds of thousands of distinct CDR3 sequences; roughly 50% were seen once. For these receptors, no antigen is known. Overall study results and limits: About 5 TRBV segments, including TRBV5-6, TRBV5-1 and TRBV20-1, were more frequent in patients than controls.

The sequencing input was blood. All receptors come from a girl between 5 and 17 years old with multiple sclerosis.

V gene TRBV29-1 combines with J gene TRBJ2-7; tentatively, D is TRBD1 (5 bases). The length of the CDR3 is 11 residues. Per germline, CDR1 SQVTM and CDR2 ANQGSEA. Trimming cost V 4 bases and J 7 bases, with 11 bases left between them. The CDR3 loop reads CSVGRVGEQYF. The CDR3 nucleotides read TGCAGCGTTGGCAGGGTCGGGGAGCAGTACTTC.

This clonotype was counted a single time. V gene TRBV20-1 combines with J gene TRBJ2-7, with D tentatively TRBD2 (5 bases). V dropped 2 bases and J dropped 2 bases, with 19 bases sitting between them. The CDR3 has 16 amino acids. Per the germline V gene, CDR1 is DFQATT and CDR2 is SNEGSKA (reference sequence). For the CDR3, the DNA is TGCAGTGCTAGAAATGAGGGTTCACCGATCGCCTACGAGCAGTACTTC. Amino acids: CSARNEGSPIAYEQYF.

V usage is TRBV29-1 and J usage is TRBJ2-4, with 8 bases aligning to TRBD1. The CDR3 is 13 amino acids. The germline V gene encodes CDR1 SQVTM and CDR2 ANQGSEA. V lost 3 bases, J lost 5 bases, and 3 bases stayed unmatched. The CDR3 nucleotides read TGCAGCGTTGATTCAGGGGGCGAAAACATTCAGTACTTC. Encoded protein: CSVDSGGENIQYF. The full variable domain, rest sourced from reference TRBV29-1 and TRBJ2-4, is SAVISQKPSRDICQRGTSLTIQCQVDSQVTMMFWYRQQPGQSLTLIATANQGSEATYESGFVIDKFPISRPNLTFSTLTVSNMSPEDSSIYLCSVDSGGENIQYFGAGTRLSVL.

The chain couples TRBV15 to TRBJ2-3; D gene ambiguous. Per the germline V gene, CDR1 is LNHNV and CDR2 is YYDKDF (reference sequence). Between the trimmed V and J ends, which lost 1 base and 0 bases, there was a span of 5 bases. The CDR3 covers 14 residues. DNA of the CDR3: TGTGCCACCAGCAGAGTACCCAGCACAGATACGCAGTATTTT. Translated, it gives CATSRVPSTDTQYF.

The chain employs TRBV5-1 and TRBJ2-1; no firm D call. The V end was cut by 0 bases, the J end by 2 bases, with 9 bases between. The CDR3 is made up of 15 amino acids. Germline V gene sequence: CDR1 SGHRS, CDR2 YFSETQ. CDR3: CASSLASSAYNEQFF. For the CDR3, the DNA is TGCGCCAGCAGCTTGGCGTCCAGCGCCTACAATGAGCAGTTCTTC.

This clonotype was picked up a small number of times. CDR3 in amino acids: CASSLGDRGGSPLHF. CDR3 sequence (DNA): TGTGCCAGCAGCTTAGGGGACAGGGGTGGTTCACCCCTCCACTTT. The rearrangement uses TRBV7-6 and TRBJ1-6; 10 bases map to TRBD1. The CDR3 covers 15 residues. The trim removed 1 base at V and 9 bases at J, leaving 3 bases unmatched. Germline V gene data show CDR1 as SGHVS and CDR2 as FNYEAQ.

The V gene is TRBV18, the J gene TRBJ2-5; no clear D gene. Germline-derived CDR1 and CDR2 are KGHSH and LQKENI. This CDR3 region has 14 residues. Trimming cost V 6 bases and J 5 bases, with 16 bases left between them. The CDR3 is CASSTTANWETQYF. DNA of the CDR3: TGTGCCAGCTCGACCACGGCAAATTGGGAGACCCAGTACTTC.

V is TRBV29-1 and J is TRBJ2-3; possible D gene TRBD1, 6 bases. Germline V gene data show CDR1 as SQVTM and CDR2 as ANQGSEA. Trimming cost V 6 bases and J 0 bases, with 13 bases left between them. The CDR3 length is 14 residues. The CDR3 DNA reads TGCAGCGTGCATCCGGGACACAGCACAGATACGCAGTATTTT. Its protein product is CSVHPGHSTDTQYF.

Comments on this clonotype: A single base separates this from a much larger clone, so it may be a read error. The genes are TRBV11-2 and TRBJ2-3, with unresolved D. The CDR3 length is 11 residues. Per germline, CDR1 SGHAT and CDR2 FQNNGV. The ends were cut back, 1 base at V and 7 bases at J, with 3 bases in the middle. The CDR3 DNA reads as TGTGCCAGCAGCTTAGTACATACGCAGTATTTT. This sequence encodes CASSLVHTQYF.

The table lists this clonotype with a few counts. This rearrangement joins TRBV5-1 to TRBJ1-1, with a possible D match to TRBD1 (5 bases). Trimming removed 3 bases from V and 5 bases from J, with 20 bases in between. The CDR3 has 16 residues. The germline gives CDR1 SGHRS, CDR2 YFSETQ. The CDR3 nucleotides read TGCGCCAGCAGCTCTGGTTACTCCGGGGCCGGAACTGAAGCTTTCTTT. It yields the protein CASSSGYSGAGTEAFF. The variable domain in full, completed from reference TRBV5-1 and TRBJ1-1, reads KAGVTQTPRYLIKTRGQQVTLSCSPISGHRSVSWYQQTPGQGLQFLFEYFSETQRNKGNFPGRFSGRQFSNSRSEMNVSTLELGDSALYLCASSSGYSGAGTEAFFGQGTRLTVV.

This clonotype came up once. V and J are TRBV5-1 and TRBJ2-1, with D possibly being TRBD1 (7 bases). Per germline, CDR1 SGHRS and CDR2 YFSETQ. The CDR3 extends over 15 amino acids. Trimming shortened V by 3 bases and J by 6 bases, and 16 bases separated the two germline ends. The CDR3 reads CASSYDRAGGNEQFF. The DNA of the CDR3 is TGCGCCAGCAGCTACGACAGGGCCGGGGGCAATGAGCAGTTCTTC.

V usage is TRBV10-3 and J usage is TRBJ1-5, with 7 nucleotides matching TRBD1. V shed 8 bases and J 4 bases; nucleotides not matched to a gene: 5. Germline CDR1 reads ENHRY; CDR2 reads SYGVKD. The CDR3 contains 13 residues. The CDR3 reads CAIGGQLNQPQHF. Here the CDR3 DNA reads TGTGCCATCGGGGGACAGTTAAATCAGCCCCAGCATTTT.

This sequence joins TRBV6-6 and TRBJ1-4; D is ambiguous. V was cut by 2 bases and J by 5 bases, with 12 bases left in between. The CDR3 runs to 15 residues. Germline-derived CDR1 and CDR2 are MNHNY and SVGAGI (reference sequence). CDR3 protein: CASSYAMASNEKLFF. The CDR3 DNA is TGTGCCAGCAGTTACGCGATGGCATCCAATGAAAAACTGTTTTTT.

V and J are TRBV7-2 and TRBJ2-1, with 9 bases matching TRBD1. With 5 bases clipped from V and 5 bases from J, the junction kept 7 bases outside the gene matches. Germline V CDR1 and CDR2: SGHTA, FQGNSA. CDR3 size: 15 residues. CDR3 DNA sequence: TGTGCCAGCAGCCAGGACAGGGGACTCCACAATGAGCAGTTCTTC. Translated: CASSQDRGLHNEQFF.

J is TRBJ2-5 and V is TRBV5-1; TRBD1 agrees at 11 bases. The DNA end is more similar to TRBJ2-7, so the J call may be wrong. CDR1 and CDR2 (germline): SGHRS, YFSETQ. This CDR3 comprises 16 residues. DNA of the CDR3: TGCGCCAGCAGCTGGAGACCGGGACAGGGGGGCCACGAGCAGTACTTC. It yields the protein CASSWRPGQGGHEQYF.

The V gene is TRBV27, the J gene TRBJ2-1; D may correspond to TRBD1 or TRBD2 (5 bases each). Germline CDR1 MNHEY, CDR2 SMNVEV (reference sequence). Between the trimmed V and J ends, which lost 11 bases and 9 bases, there was a span of 23 bases. This CDR3 region has 14 residues. In nucleotides, the CDR3 is TGTGCCGTAACCACGAGGGACCCTTTGGGTGAGCAGTTCTTC. Its protein is CAVTTRDPLGEQFF.

This chain connects TRBV15 to TRBJ2-5; 11 nucleotides line up with TRBD2. From germline, CDR1 is LNHNV and CDR2 YYDKDF (reference sequence). CDR3 length equals 15 residues. Unmatched junction bases numbered 4, after V lost 2 bases and J lost 5 bases. CDR3 sequence reads: CATSRLAGGGETQYF. In nucleotides, the CDR3 is TGTGCCACCAGCAGATTAGCGGGAGGGGGGGAGACCCAGTACTTC.

The chain joins TRBV18 to TRBJ2-1; D gene unclear. The germline CDR1 and CDR2 sequences are KGHSH and LQKENI. There are 15 residues in the CDR3. V lost 2 bases and J lost 3, with 11 bases in between. The CDR3 DNA reads TGTGCCAGCTCACCAAATAGTCTGGGCTACAATGAGCAGTTCTTC. It encodes CASSPNSLGYNEQFF.

V usage is TRBV29-1 and J usage is TRBJ2-1; D is undetermined. Germline values: CDR1 SQVTM, CDR2 ANQGSEA. V was clipped by 3 bases and J by 6 bases, with 9 bases between them. The CDR3 runs 12 residues. The CDR3 nucleotides read TGCAGCGTTGAGGGTACCCCCAATGAGCAGTTCTTC. Protein sequence: CSVEGTPNEQFF.

Only a few counts were recorded for this clonotype. The chain is built from TRBV20-1 and TRBJ2-3; D call uncertain. The CDR3 is 12 amino acids. Germline V gene lookup returns CDR1 DFQATT and CDR2 SNEGSKA (reference sequence). The V and J ends lost 3 bases and 2 bases respectively, with 6 bases between them. The CDR3 DNA follows: TGCAGTGCTAGTGGGAACACAGATACGCAGTATTTT. This sequence encodes CSASGNTDTQYF.

The chain employs TRBV7-6 and TRBJ1-2; TRBD1 might be the D (6 bases). V was trimmed by 1 base and J by 8 bases, leaving 17 bases between them. CDR1 SGHVS and CDR2 FNYEAQ come from the germline V gene. This CDR3 is 15 amino acids long. Here the CDR3 reads CASSLVGTHPRGYTF. DNA for the CDR3: TGTGCCAGCAGCTTAGTCGGGACACATCCGAGGGGCTACACCTTC. The variable domain in full, completed from reference TRBV7-6 and TRBJ1-2, reads GAGVSQSPRYKVTKRGQDVALRCDPISGHVSLYWYRQALGQGPEFLTYFNYEAQQDKSGLPNDRFSAERPEGSISTLTIQRTEQRDSAMYRCASSLVGTHPRGYTFGSGTRLTVV.

The chain carries TRBV12-3 or TRBV12-4 and TRBJ2-3; D unresolved. The CDR3 totals 13 residues. V was pared by 7 bases and J by 0 bases, with 8 bases between. The CDR3 nucleotides read TGTGCCAGCATACGGACGAGCACAGATACGCAGTATTTT. This codes for CASIRTSTDTQYF.

The chain is built from TRBV27 and TRBJ2-3; weak D call: TRBD2 (5 bases). CDR1 and CDR2 from the germline V gene are MNHEY and SMNVEV (reference sequence). The germline V and J ends were trimmed by 11 bases and 2 bases, with 14 bases remaining between them. The CDR3 extends over 13 amino acids. In DNA, the CDR3 is TGTGCCGTGGGGAGCGCTAACACAGATACGCAGTATTTT. Translation gives CAVGSANTDTQYF.

This clonotype was observed a few times. The chain carries TRBV12-3 or TRBV12-4 and TRBJ2-7; D might be TRBD2 (5 bases). V was cut by 5 bases and J by 5 bases, with 22 bases left in between. The CDR3 is made up of 16 amino acids. This chain's CDR3 is CASSAGGAEGRDEQYF. CDR3 nucleotide sequence: TGTGCCAGCAGTGCCGGTGGAGCCGAGGGTAGAGACGAGCAGTACTTC.

This clonotype was seen a few times. The V and J genes are TRBV7-9 and TRBJ1-2; no definite D call. CDR1 and CDR2 from the germline V gene are SEHNR and FQNEAQ (reference sequence). The CDR3 loop spans 13 amino acids. Between the trimmed V and J ends, which lost 7 bases and 3 bases, there was a span of 12 bases. The CDR3 loop reads CASKHTLDYGYTF. The CDR3 nucleotides read TGTGCCAGCAAACACACCTTGGACTATGGCTACACCTTC.

The CDR3 spells CASSPYGLSECTF. The CDR3 bases are TGCGCCAGCAGCCCCTATGGGCTCAGTGAATGCACCTTC. The V call is TRBV4-1, the J call TRBJ1-2; no clear D. Trimming shortened V by 4 bases and J by 13 bases, and 19 bases separated the two germline ends. The CDR3 covers 13 residues. CDR1 MGHRA and CDR2 YSYEKL come from the germline V gene.

The genes are TRBV20-1 and TRBJ2-2, with 7 positions matching TRBD2. V dropped 1 base and J dropped 2; count of bases not matched to a gene: 4. This CDR3 contains 15 residues. The germline V gene encodes CDR1 DFQATT and CDR2 SNEGSKA (reference sequence). The CDR3 DNA reads as TGCAGTGCTAGAGCGAGCGGGACTAACACCGGGGAGCTGTTTTTT. Translation: CSARASGTNTGELFF.

This clonotype has just a few counts. This sequence joins TRBV20-1 and TRBJ2-4; unclear D gene. The J call may be mistaken, given a closer DNA end match to TRBJ2-3. Per the germline V gene, CDR1 is DFQATT and CDR2 is SNEGSKA (reference sequence). The CDR3 contains 14 residues. The CDR3 protein is CSARDRTLGKTQYF. The CDR3 region has the DNA TGCAGTGCTAGAGATCGGACGCTGGGGAAAACGCAGTATTTT.

V usage is TRBV20-1 and J usage is TRBJ2-1; D is unclear. The ends were cut back, 6 bases at V and 5 bases at J, with 2 bases in the middle. This CDR3 is 9 amino acids long. Germline V CDR1 and CDR2: DFQATT, SNEGSKA (reference sequence). Here the CDR3 reads CSANNEQFF. CDR3 nucleotides: TGCAGTGCCAACAATGAGCAGTTCTTC.